These T cell receptor beta chains were read from a single sample in a study of T cell changes during pregnancy in multiple sclerosis. Data came from immunoSEQ multiplex PCR; TCRdb stores just in-frame clones and leaves some out. The sample lists tens of thousands of clones; around nine tenths were seen once. The sample here was CD8+ T cells from peripheral blood mononuclear cells, taken in the second trimester of pregnancy. These TCRs come from a female donor with multiple sclerosis, enrolled in a pregnancy study. Each CDR3 is given without its conserved first and last residue. Each record gives: V gene, clone size, CDR3 protein. Size values are once, few and many counts, or a class for expanded clones, and some rows have none.

>TRBV6-5|NA
ASRTGGDRVSY
>TRBV5-4|NA
ASSLASGIAYEQY
>TRBV19|NA
ASSIIGNQPQH
>TRBV7-9|once
ASSYTSGGELF
>TRBV4-3|NA
ASSQDKGWDRVLGGYT
>TRBV5-6|NA
ASSRDRVSYNEQF
>TRBV27|NA
ASSSGTIPYNEQF
>TRBV13|NA
ASSTIRGGSYEQY
>TRBV11-2|NA
ASSPTGSYEQY
>TRBV15|once
ATPAWRKKLF
>TRBV27|NA
ASSGGTGPYEQY
>TRBV27|once
ASSPAGTGNEQY